This TCR beta chain was identified in a study of shared clonotypes between healthy human individuals. Trimming shortened V by 6 bases and J by 5 bases, and 19 bases separated the two germline ends. This CDR3 has 16 amino acids. CDR1 is MDHEN and CDR2 is SYDVKM in the germline V gene. Profiling relied on immunoSEQ multiplex PCR, and the TCRdb table lists in-frame clones only, not all of them. This table holds about 1,500,000 clones, roughly 96% found once. All the donors were Caucasian adults who lived in Nashville, Tennessee. Negatively enriched CD4+ T cells were divided by CD45RA into naive and memory.

This chain links TRBV28 with TRBJ2-2, with a possible D match to TRBD2 (6 bases). The sequence derives from a man younger than 45 in good health. Sample: naive CD4+ T cells sorted from blood. The subset is: CD45RA+ positively selected. This CDR3 reads CASSPAGGVVTGELFF. The DNA for the CDR3 is TGTGCCAGCAGCCCAGCCGGCGGGGTGGTTACCGGGGAGCTGTTTTTT.